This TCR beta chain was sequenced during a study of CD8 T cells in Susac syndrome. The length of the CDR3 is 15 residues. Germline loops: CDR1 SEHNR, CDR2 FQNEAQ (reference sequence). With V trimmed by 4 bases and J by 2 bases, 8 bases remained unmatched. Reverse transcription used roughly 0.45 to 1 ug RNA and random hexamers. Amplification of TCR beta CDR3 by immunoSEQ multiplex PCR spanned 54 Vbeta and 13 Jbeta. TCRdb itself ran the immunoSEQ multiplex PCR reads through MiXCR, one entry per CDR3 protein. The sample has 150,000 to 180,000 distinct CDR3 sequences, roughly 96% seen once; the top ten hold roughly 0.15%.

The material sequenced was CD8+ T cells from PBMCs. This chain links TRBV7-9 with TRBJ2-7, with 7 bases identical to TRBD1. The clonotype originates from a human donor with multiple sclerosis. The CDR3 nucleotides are TGTGCCAGCAGCTCAGCCCGGGACAGTACCTACGAGCAGTACTTC. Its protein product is CASSSARDSTYEQYF.